This section outlines one TCR beta chain sequence together with its context. As yet, its antigen is unknown. This was a survey-level run. As handled by the study authors: Productive clonotypes were detectable down to 2.59 x 10-5 frequency. This table comes from immunoSEQ multiplex PCR, and its TCRdb copy is limited to in-frame clones, with some not included. D and trimming were read from the DNA, whereas the V and J calls and clone size are those reported in that table. Of 23,000 or so clones listed, approximately 71% were seen once; the top ten hold around 4%. From germline, CDR1 is MNHEY and CDR2 SVGAGI. Trimming pared 4 bases from V and 0 bases from J, leaving 7 bases between. This CDR3 contains 15 residues. The record originates from a study of STAT5B mutations in CD4+ large granular lymphocyte leukemia. Across the study: The CDR3 'QG' motif was associated with a particular HLA allele among healthy donors.

Study-level points and caveats: TRBV06-family usage was enriched in top patient clones (8/27) versus controls (2/35).

This chain links TRBV6-5 with TRBJ2-6; D not certain. The TCR comes from a human donor in good health. The sequenced sample was CD4+ T cells from blood buffy coats. The CDR3 loop is CASSSSFSGANVLTF. The CDR3 DNA sequence: TGTGCCAGCAGTTCCTCTTTCTCTGGGGCCAACGTCCTGACTTTC.